Listed here is a single T cell receptor (beta chain). As originally analysed: Nucleated cell number was recorded as an estimate derived from reference gene primer amplification. The data were produced by immunoSEQ multiplex PCR, yet TCRdb's version contains in-frame clones alone and is incomplete. Clone size and the V and J calls come from that table; the DNA yielded D and trimming. The repertoire has over 150,000 clones, approximately 85% of them found once; the top ten carry 0.6% to 0.7%. This sample stems from a study of blood T cell repertoires in COVID-19. Study overall: Both acute and convalescent COVID-19 samples were obtained from the United States, Italy and Spain. Nucleic acid was either cDNA or gDNA, and it came from T cells, B-cell-depleted T cells, or PBMCs.

The receptor comes from a man aged 55-75 years with COVID-19, enrolled during active disease. Source material: peripheral blood.

CDR3 sequence (DNA): TGTGCCAGCAGTACGACACCGAACACTGAAGCTTTCTTT. It encodes CASSTTPNTEAFF. This sequence joins TRBV6-5 and TRBJ1-1, with D uncertain. Between the trimmed V and J ends, which lost 5 bases and 1 base, there was a span of 8 bases. Germline V gene data show CDR1 as MNHEY and CDR2 as SVGAGI. The CDR3 length is 13 residues.